This T cell receptor beta chain was identified in a study of blood T cell repertoires in COVID-19. Looking at the study overall: PBMCs, B-cell-depleted T cells, or T cells provided the cDNA or gDNA that made up the material.

Germline CDR1 reads LNHNV; CDR2 reads YYDKDF (reference sequence). There are 15 residues in the CDR3. Deletions cut 0 bases from V and 12 bases from J, with 18 bases between. Sequencing used immunoSEQ multiplex PCR; TCRdb keeps in-frame clones, though not all of them. This table has fewer than 35,000 clones, more than 85% appearing once. This clonotype was obtained from an elderly woman with active or convalescent COVID-19. The sequenced sample was peripheral blood. J is TRBJ1-5 and V is TRBV15; D gene unclear. This CDR3 reads CATSRDLGGLQYQHF. DNA for the CDR3: TGTGCCACCAGCAGAGACCTGGGAGGGCTACAATACCAGCATTTT. Using reference TRBV15 and TRBJ1-5 for the parts outside the CDR3, the full variable domain is DAMVIQNPRYQVTQFGKPVTLSCSQTLNHNVMYWYQQKSSQAPKLLFHYYDKDFNNEADTPDNFQSRRPNTSFCFLDIRSPGLGDTAMYLCATSRDLGGLQYQHFGDGTRLSIL.